A selection of T cell receptor beta chains follows, all from one sample in a study of T-cell reconstitution after alpha-beta-depleted transplantation in children. TCRdb re-analysed the PCR reads in MiXCR, keeping a single row per CDR3 protein. The table includes 550,000 to 600,000 distinct CDR3 sequences, around 23% detected once. Sequencing was performed on PBMCs, mostly from graft donor cells, taken 360 days after TCRalphabeta/CD19-depleted stem cell transplant. The receptors shown here come from a boy under three years old who had a stem cell transplant for acute myeloid leukemia, so the T cells may come from the graft donor. Both conserved end residues are trimmed from each CDR3. D genes are given only for firm matches.

j_call d_call v_call cdr3_aa
TRBJ2-3 TRBD1 TRBV25-1 ASSFRGAGGSTDTQY
TRBJ1-5 - TRBV7-2 ASSFWPERLNQPQH
TRBJ2-7 - TRBV5-5 ASSRIQGGEYEQY
TRBJ2-1 TRBD2 TRBV20-1 SARDVTSGEGYNEQF
TRBJ2-6 TRBD1 TRBV6-1 ASSTDRVALSGANVLT
TRBJ2-1 TRBD1 TRBV13 ASSATGTGFNEQF
TRBJ2-1 - TRBV12-3/TRBV12-4 ASSVGKNNEQF
TRBJ2-2 - TRBV24-1 ATSGATYTGELF
TRBJ2-1 TRBD2 TRBV15 ATSRVARLAGASEQF
TRBJ2-1 - TRBV20-1 SARTVNEQF
TRBJ2-3 - TRBV7-9 ASSVEPGTSPTDTQY
TRBJ2-7 - TRBV11-3 ASSLEGVYEQY
TRBJ2-7 TRBD2 TRBV7-2 ASSLMRGSTYEQY
TRBJ2-1 - TRBV4-3 ASSQDNWGYNEQF
TRBJ1-2 - TRBV12-3/TRBV12-4 ASSFGIRSYGYT
TRBJ2-3 - TRBV7-2 ASSTKQGPDTQY
TRBJ1-5 - TRBV28 ASTPGGVGNQPQH
TRBJ2-4 TRBD1 TRBV20-1 SAGLPGQGNIQY
TRBJ2-7 TRBD1 TRBV6-2/TRBV6-3 ASTYLGTGVEQY
TRBJ2-1 TRBD1 TRBV7-3 ASSLQGTGSGNEQF
TRBJ1-2 - TRBV6-1 ASGPSRDHYGYT
TRBJ2-1 - TRBV14 ASSQRGSYNEQF
TRBJ1-3 TRBD1 TRBV20-1 SAPDRGSGNTIY
TRBJ1-4 - TRBV5-1 ASSLKSGYWTNEKLF
TRBJ2-2 - TRBV4-2 ASSQGAGPGELF
TRBJ2-1 TRBD2 TRBV4-3 ASAGSGGPLDEQF
TRBJ1-3 - TRBV20-1 SAETVRNSGNTIY
TRBJ2-7 - TRBV9 ASSAEGASYEQY
TRBJ2-6 - TRBV28 ASSRGFGANVLT
TRBJ2-7 TRBD1 TRBV6-1 ASSRQGHSTYEQY
TRBJ2-7 TRBD2 TRBV29-1 SGRTSGGSYEQY
TRBJ2-5 - TRBV15 ATSRVWKNTQETQY
TRBJ1-1 - TRBV29-1 SVEVRQHYTEAF
TRBJ1-1 - TRBV20-1 SAVVDFQGLGTEAF
TRBJ1-1 - TRBV6-5 ASSYSRDGLNTEAF
TRBJ1-1 TRBD1 TRBV12-3/TRBV12-4 ASSFSRDREGF
TRBJ2-5 TRBD2 TRBV20-1 SARDPGRASGVVETQY
TRBJ1-2 TRBD1 TRBV12-3/TRBV12-4 ASSPGTGGIGYT
TRBJ1-5 - TRBV20-1 SANPAEGPEVPQH
TRBJ2-3 - TRBV24-1 ATSDPVVGETQY
TRBJ1-3 TRBD1 TRBV5-1 ASSPGQYGNTIY
TRBJ1-2 - TRBV12-3/TRBV12-4 ASRSHRDPLYGYT
TRBJ2-6 - TRBV7-2 ASSSQVGANVLT
TRBJ2-2 - TRBV3-1 ASSRGSWLGELF
TRBJ2-3 - TRBV29-1 SVPPDGTDTQY
TRBJ2-1 TRBD2 TRBV7-9 ASGEGSYNEQF
TRBJ2-7 TRBD2 TRBV20-1 SARDTSGGAYEQY
TRBJ2-7 TRBD2 TRBV7-3 ASSPGTSGFHEQY
TRBJ2-3 TRBD2 TRBV20-1 SASGTRVGTDTQY
TRBJ2-2 - TRBV29-1 SVGRGSTGELF
TRBJ1-4 - TRBV29-1 SVETGANEKLF
TRBJ2-5 - TRBV4-2 ASSHRGGEEETQY
TRBJ2-5 - TRBV18 ASSPDAGRLKETQY
TRBJ2-3 - TRBV29-1 SVGVGAGSLSTDTQY
TRBJ1-1 TRBD1 TRBV20-1 SAPGAGGIEAF